The 7 T cell receptor beta chains given below trace back to one sample, sequenced in a study of identical twins. TCRdb recomputed calls from the 5' RACE reads with MiXCR, one row per CDR3 protein. The table shows 690,000 or so distinct CDR3 sequences, with approximately 9% occurring only once. This same sample was also taken into another study, of yellow fever vaccine responses in identical twins.

The sequencing sample was made of PBMCs. These receptors were collected from a woman aged 18-29 years in good health.

The chain carries TRBV29-1 and TRBJ2-7, with a weak D call TRBD1 (5 bases). The CDR3 contains 11 residues. The V end lost 5 bases, the J end lost 2 bases, and 7 bases lay between the germline ends. Germline V gene data show CDR1 as SQVTM and CDR2 as ANQGSEA. CDR3 region: CSVSDTYEQYF. The CDR3 DNA sequence: TGCAGCGTTTCGGACACCTACGAGCAGTACTTC.

This chain uses TRBV6-5 with TRBJ2-2; 8 bases agree with TRBD2. Germline CDR1 reads MNHEY; CDR2 reads SVGAGI. V lost 0 bases, J lost 4 bases, and 7 bases stayed unmatched. There are 17 residues in the CDR3. The CDR3, as DNA: TGTGCCAGCAGTTACTCGGAGGTAACTAGCGGCACCGGGGAGCTGTTTTTT. Translated, it gives CASSYSEVTSGTGELFF.

This chain links TRBV7-9 with TRBJ1-5, with D unclear. This CDR3 is built from 14 residues. V dropped 2 bases and J dropped 5 bases, with 10 bases sitting between them. The germline V gene has CDR1 SEHNR and CDR2 FQNEAQ (reference sequence). This CDR3 reads CASSLNTLDQPQHF. The CDR3 DNA sequence: TGTGCCAGCAGCTTAAACACCCTCGATCAGCCCCAGCATTTT. Based on the CDR3 plus reference TRBV7-9 and TRBJ1-5, the full variable domain is DTGVSQNPRHKITKRGQNVTFRCDPISEHNRLYWYRQTLGQGPEFLTYFQNEAQLEKSRLLSDRFSAERPKGSFSTLEIQRTEQGDSAMYLCASSLNTLDQPQHFGDGTRLSIL.

This clonotype was recorded many times. J is TRBJ2-1 and V is TRBV29-1; weak D call: TRBD2 (5 bases). The V gene lost 6 bases and the J gene lost 9 bases, with 15 bases spanning the gap. Germline V gene data show CDR1 as SQVTM and CDR2 as ANQGSEA. CDR3 size: 12 residues. The CDR3 coding sequence is TGCAGCGTCCCGTTCGGAGGACGTGAGCAGTTCTTC. Encoded protein: CSVPFGGREQFF.

This clonotype was recorded at least ten times. V and J are TRBV6-5 and TRBJ2-5; maybe TRBD2 (6 bases). The V end was cut by 2 bases, the J end by 5 bases, with 12 bases between. This CDR3 comprises 14 residues. In germline, CDR1 is MNHEY, CDR2 SVGAGI. CDR3 sequence (DNA): TGTGCCAGCAGTTACGGGACTCCCCCGGAGACCCAGTACTTC. Protein: CASSYGTPPETQYF.

This clonotype was recorded many times. The genes are TRBV5-1 and TRBJ2-2; tentatively, D is TRBD1 (5 bases). Trimming removed 4 bases at V and 1 base at J, with 8 bases between. The CDR3 sequence is 14 residues long. Germline CDR1 and CDR2: SGHRS and YFSETQ. Here the CDR3 DNA reads TGCGCCAGCAGCGTGACAGTGAACACCGGGGAGCTGTTTTTT. Translated, it gives CASSVTVNTGELFF.

This clonotype was counted at least ten times. This chain connects TRBV24-1 to TRBJ2-1; 10 bases agree with TRBD1. Unmatched junction bases numbered 8, after V lost 3 bases and J lost 7 bases. The CDR3 runs 16 residues. Germline lookup yields CDR1 KGHDR and CDR2 SFDVKD. CDR3 coding DNA: TGTGCCACCAGTGATCCCGGGACAGGGGCGGGGAATGAGCAGTTCTTC. As protein: CATSDPGTGAGNEQFF.